The T cell receptor (beta chain) under discussion was sequenced for a study of Graves' ophthalmopathy and Graves' hyperthyroidism. The sample holds a few counts of this clonotype. Amplification from RNA transcripts yielded the TCR beta CDR3 regions. First-round RT-PCR employed HTBI primers, with a second-round multiplex PCR after it. TCRdb re-called the multiplex PCR reads with MiXCR, one entry per CDR3 protein. The table records about 500,000 distinct CDR3 sequences, about 15% of them present only once. Other autoimmune diseases, uncontrolled infections, pregnancy and lactation each led to patient exclusion. In germline, CDR1 is SGHAT, CDR2 FQNNGV. CDR3 length: 16 residues. Between the trimmed V and J ends, which lost 5 bases and 7 bases, there was a span of 20 bases.

This sequence joins TRBV11-2 and TRBJ2-2; possible D gene TRBD1, 5 bases. Sample: blood. The source is a woman aged 25 to 39 with Graves' ophthalmopathy. CDR3 sequence: CASSQPTDALGGELFF. CDR3 DNA: TGTGCCAGCAGCCAACCGACAGACGCCCTGGGCGGGGAGCTGTTTTTT.